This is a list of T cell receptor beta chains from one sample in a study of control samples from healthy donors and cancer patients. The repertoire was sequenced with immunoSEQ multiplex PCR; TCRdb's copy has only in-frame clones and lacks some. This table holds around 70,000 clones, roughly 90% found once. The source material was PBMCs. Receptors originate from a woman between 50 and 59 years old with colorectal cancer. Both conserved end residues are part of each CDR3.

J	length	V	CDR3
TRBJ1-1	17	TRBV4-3	CASSQDVTGGFITEAFF
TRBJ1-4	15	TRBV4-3	CASSQNPGGAEKLFF
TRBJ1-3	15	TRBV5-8	CASSFDGSSGNTIYF
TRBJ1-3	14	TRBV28	CASSLSASGNTIYF
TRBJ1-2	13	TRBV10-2	CASSPDSNYGYTF
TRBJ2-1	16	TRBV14	CASSPRQVVIRNEQFF
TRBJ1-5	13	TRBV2	CASSDGGSQPQHF
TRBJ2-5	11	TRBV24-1	CATSRESSWYF
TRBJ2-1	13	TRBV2	CASKNREYNEQFF
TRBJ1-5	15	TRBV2	CASSPTGGLNQPQHF
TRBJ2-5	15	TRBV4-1	CASSPLPGQGETQYF
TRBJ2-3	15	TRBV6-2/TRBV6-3	CASSYISPTTDTQYF
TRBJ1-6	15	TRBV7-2	CASSFQTGGNSPLHF
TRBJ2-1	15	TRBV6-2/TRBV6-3	CASSHSGGVGNEQFF
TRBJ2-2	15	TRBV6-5	CARQSGGAGTGELFF
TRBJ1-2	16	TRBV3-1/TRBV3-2	CASSQGSIGFHYGYTF
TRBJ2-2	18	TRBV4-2	CASSQEIGLQGRTGELFF
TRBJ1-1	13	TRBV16	CASSQSVNTEAFF
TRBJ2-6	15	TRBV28	CASSPSGSGANVLTF
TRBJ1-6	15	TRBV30	CAWSLGGSYNSPLHF
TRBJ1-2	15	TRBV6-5	CATQVPGTPYYGYTF
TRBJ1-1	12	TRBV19	CASREREGKAFF
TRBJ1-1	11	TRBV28	CASSFSRVAFF
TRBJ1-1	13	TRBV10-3	CAISQGLNTEAFF
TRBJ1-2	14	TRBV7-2	CASSLDDRLGGYTF
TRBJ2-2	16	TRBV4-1	CASSLPRQGMDGELFF
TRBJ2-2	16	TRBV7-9	CASSDKGGSNTGELFF
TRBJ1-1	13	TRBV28	CASSSGQNTEAFF
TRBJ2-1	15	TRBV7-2	CASSLGTSGGNEQFF
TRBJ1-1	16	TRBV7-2	CASSLGPGAGYTEAFF
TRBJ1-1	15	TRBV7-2	CASSLEGQGYAEAFF
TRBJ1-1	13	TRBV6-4	CASSGQPGAEAFF
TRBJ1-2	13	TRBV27	CASSFRDNRGYTF
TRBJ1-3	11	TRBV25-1	CASSGMNTIYF
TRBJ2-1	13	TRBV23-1	CASTSGHRCEQFF
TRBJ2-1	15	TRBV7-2	CASSLTSGGVYEQFF
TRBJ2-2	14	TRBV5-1	CASSSGQPTGELFF
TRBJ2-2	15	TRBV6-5	CASRGGQTNTGELFF
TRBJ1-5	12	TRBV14	CASSQGYQPQHF
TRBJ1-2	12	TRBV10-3	CAITRDNYGYTF
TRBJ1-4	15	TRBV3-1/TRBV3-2	CASSPRDGQNEKLFF
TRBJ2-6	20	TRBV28	CASSPPPRLAGLSGANVLTF
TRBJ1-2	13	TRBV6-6	CASFQKGYDGYTF
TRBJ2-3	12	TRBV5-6	CASNRRVDTQYF
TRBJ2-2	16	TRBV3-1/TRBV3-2	CASSQMVPQGLGELFF
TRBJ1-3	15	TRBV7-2	CASSFQQVSGNTIYF
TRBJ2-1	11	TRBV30	CAWYRAGEQFF
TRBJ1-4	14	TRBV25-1	CASSEGGQGAILFF
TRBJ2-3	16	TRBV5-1	CASSSLAGGRSDTQYF
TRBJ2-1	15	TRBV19	CASSIVDRGRNEQFF
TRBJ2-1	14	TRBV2	CASSQRGLANEQFF
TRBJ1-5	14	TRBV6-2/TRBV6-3	CASSYWDRDQPQHF